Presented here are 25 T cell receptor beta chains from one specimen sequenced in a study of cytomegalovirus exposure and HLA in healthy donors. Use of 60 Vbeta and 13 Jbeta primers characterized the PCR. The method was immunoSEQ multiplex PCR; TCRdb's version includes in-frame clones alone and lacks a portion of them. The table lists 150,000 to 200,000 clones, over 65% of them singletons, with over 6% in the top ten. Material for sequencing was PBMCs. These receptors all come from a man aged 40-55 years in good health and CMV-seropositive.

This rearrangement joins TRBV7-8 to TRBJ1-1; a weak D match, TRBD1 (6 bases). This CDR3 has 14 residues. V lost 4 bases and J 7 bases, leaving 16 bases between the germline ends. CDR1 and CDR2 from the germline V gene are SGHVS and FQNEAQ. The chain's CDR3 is CASSSDSWALEAFF. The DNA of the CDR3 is TGTGCCAGCAGCTCGGACAGCTGGGCCCTTGAAGCTTTCTTT.

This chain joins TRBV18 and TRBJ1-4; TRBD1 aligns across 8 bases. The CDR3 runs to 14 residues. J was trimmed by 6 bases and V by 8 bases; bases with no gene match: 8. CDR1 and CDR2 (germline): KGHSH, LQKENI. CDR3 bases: TGTGCCAGCAGAACCGGGACAGGCGATGAAAAACTGTTTTTT. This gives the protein CASRTGTGDEKLFF.

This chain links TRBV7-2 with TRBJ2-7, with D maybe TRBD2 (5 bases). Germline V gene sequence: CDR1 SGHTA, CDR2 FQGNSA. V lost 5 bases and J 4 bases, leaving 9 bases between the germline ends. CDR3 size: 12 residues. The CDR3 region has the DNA TGTGCCAGCAGCCTCGGGATGTACGAGCAGTACTTC. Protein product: CASSLGMYEQYF.

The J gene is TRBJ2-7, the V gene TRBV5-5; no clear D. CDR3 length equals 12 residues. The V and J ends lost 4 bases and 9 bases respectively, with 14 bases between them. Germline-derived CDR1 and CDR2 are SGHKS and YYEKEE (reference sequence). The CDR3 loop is CASSQPLPGQYF. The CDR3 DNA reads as TGTGCCAGCAGCCAACCCCTCCCAGGGCAGTACTTC.

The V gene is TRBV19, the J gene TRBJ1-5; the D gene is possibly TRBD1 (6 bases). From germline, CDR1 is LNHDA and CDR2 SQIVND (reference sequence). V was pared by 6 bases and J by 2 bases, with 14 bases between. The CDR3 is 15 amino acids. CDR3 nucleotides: TGTGCCAGTAGCACCGGGACATTGGGCAATCAGCCCCAGCATTTT. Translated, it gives CASSTGTLGNQPQHF. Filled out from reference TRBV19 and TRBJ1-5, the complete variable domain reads DGGITQSPKYLFRKEGQNVTLSCEQNLNHDAMYWYRQDPGQGLRLIYYSQIVNDFQKGDIAEGYSVSREKKESFPLTVTSAQKNPTAFYLCASSTGTLGNQPQHFGDGTRLSIL.

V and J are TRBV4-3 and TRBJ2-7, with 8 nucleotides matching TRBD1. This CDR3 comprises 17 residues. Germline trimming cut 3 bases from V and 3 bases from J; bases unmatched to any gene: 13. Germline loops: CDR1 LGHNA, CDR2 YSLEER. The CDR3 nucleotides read TGCGCCAGCAGCCAGGAAATGGGGCAGGGGGCCTTCTACGAGCAGTACTTC. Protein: CASSQEMGQGAFYEQYF.

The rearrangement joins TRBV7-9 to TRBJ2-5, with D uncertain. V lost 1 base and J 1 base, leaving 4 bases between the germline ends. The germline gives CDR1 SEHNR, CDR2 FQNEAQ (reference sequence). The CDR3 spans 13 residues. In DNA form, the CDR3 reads TGTGCCAGCAGCTTAGACGGCCAAGAGACCCAGTACTTC. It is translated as CASSLDGQETQYF.

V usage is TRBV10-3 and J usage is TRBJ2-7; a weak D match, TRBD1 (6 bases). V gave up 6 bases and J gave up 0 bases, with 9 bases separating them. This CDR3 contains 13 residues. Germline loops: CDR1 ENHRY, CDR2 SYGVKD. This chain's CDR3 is CAIRRQDSYEQYF. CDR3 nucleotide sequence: TGTGCCATCAGGAGACAGGACTCCTACGAGCAGTACTTC.

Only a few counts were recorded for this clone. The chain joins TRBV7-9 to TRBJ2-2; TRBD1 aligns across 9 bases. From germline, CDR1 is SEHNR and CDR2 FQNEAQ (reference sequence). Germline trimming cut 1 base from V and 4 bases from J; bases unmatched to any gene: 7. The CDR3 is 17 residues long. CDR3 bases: TGTGCCAGCAGCTTAGACGGACAGGGGTGGAGCACCGGGGAGCTGTTTTTT. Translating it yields CASSLDGQGWSTGELFF.

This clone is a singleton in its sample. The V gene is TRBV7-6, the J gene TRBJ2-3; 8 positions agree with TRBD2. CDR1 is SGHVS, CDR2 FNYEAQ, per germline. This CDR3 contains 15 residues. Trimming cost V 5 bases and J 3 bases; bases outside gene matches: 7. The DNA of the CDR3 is TGTGCCAGCAGCACGTACGGGGGGGAAACAGATACGCAGTATTTT. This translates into CASSTYGGETDTQYF.

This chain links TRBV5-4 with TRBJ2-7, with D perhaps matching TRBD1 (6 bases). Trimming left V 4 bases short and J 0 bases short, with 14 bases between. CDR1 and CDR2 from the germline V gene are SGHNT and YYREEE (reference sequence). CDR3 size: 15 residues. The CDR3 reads CASSPGAQASYEQYF. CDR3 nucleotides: TGTGCCAGCAGCCCAGGGGCACAAGCCTCCTACGAGCAGTACTTC.

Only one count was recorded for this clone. The CDR3 nucleotides read TGTGCCAGCAGTCCCGGGACAGGGTGGTACTTC. It codes for CASSPGTGWYF. The rearrangement links TRBV6-5 to TRBJ2-7; the match to TRBD1 covers 9 bases. The CDR3 is 11 amino acids. V was clipped by 5 bases and J by 12 bases; unmatched bases: 5. Per the germline V gene, CDR1 is MNHEY and CDR2 is SVGAGI.

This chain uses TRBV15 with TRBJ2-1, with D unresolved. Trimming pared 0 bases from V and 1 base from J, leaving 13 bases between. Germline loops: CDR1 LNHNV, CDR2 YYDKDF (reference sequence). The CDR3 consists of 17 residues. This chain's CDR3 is CATSRDLWSDSYNEQFF. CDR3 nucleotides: TGTGCCACCAGCAGAGATCTCTGGAGCGATTCCTACAATGAGCAGTTCTTC.

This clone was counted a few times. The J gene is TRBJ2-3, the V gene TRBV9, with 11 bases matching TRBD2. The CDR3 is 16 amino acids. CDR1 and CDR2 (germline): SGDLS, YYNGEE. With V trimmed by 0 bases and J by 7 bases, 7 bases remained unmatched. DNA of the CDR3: TGTGCCAGCAGCGTAGCTAGCGGGGGGTTGGGAAATACGCAGTATTTT. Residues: CASSVASGGLGNTQYF.

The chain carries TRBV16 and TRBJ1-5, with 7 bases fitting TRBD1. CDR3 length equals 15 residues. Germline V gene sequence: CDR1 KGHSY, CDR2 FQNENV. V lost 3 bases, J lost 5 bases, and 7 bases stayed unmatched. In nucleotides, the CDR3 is TGTGCCAGCAGCCAGAGACAGGGCGGTGATCAGCCCCAGCATTTT. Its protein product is CASSQRQGGDQPQHF. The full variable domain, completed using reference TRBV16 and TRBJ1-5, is GEEVAQTPKHLVRGEGQKAKLYCAPIKGHSYVFWYQQVLKNEFKFLISFQNENVFDETGMPKERFSAKCLPNSPCSLEIQATKLEDSAVYFCASSQRQGGDQPQHFGDGTRLSIL.

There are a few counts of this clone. The DNA for the CDR3 is TGCGCCAGCAGCGGGGAACTAGCGGGGCTCTACGAGCAGTACTTC. As protein: CASSGELAGLYEQYF. The chain couples TRBV5-1 to TRBJ2-7, with 10 bases lining up with TRBD2. J was trimmed by 3 bases and V by 4 bases; bases with no gene match: 7. Germline CDR1 SGHRS, CDR2 YFSETQ. This CDR3 spans 15 amino acids.

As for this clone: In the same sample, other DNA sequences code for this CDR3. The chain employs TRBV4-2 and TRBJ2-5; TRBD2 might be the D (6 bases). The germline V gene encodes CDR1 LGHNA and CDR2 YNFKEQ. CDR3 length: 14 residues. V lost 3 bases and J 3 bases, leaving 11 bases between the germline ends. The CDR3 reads CASSQVGGEETQYF. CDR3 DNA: TGTGCCAGCAGCCAGGTGGGGGGTGAAGAGACCCAGTACTTC.

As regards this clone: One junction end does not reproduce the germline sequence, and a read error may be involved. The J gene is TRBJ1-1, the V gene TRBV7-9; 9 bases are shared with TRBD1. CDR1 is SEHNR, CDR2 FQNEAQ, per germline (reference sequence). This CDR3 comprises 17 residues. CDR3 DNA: TGTTCCAGCAGCTTTCCCGGGACAGGGTACATGAACACTGAAGCTTTCTTT. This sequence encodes CSSSFPGTGYMNTEAFF.

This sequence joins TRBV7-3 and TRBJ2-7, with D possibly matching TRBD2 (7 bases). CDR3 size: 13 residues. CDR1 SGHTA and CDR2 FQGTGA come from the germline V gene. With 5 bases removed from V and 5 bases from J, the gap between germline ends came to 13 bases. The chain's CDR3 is CASSRGGGNEQYF. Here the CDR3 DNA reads TGTGCCAGCAGCCGAGGGGGAGGGAACGAGCAGTACTTC.

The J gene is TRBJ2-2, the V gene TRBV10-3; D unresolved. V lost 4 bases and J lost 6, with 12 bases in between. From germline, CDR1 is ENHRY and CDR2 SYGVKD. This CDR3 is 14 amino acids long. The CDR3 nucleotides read TGTGCCATCAGTGTCGGGTCCGGCGCCGGGGAGCTGTTTTTT. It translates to CAISVGSGAGELFF.

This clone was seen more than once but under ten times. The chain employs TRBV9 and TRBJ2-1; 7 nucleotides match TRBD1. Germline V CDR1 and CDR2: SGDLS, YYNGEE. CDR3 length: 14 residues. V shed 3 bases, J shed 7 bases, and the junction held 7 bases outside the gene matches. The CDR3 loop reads CASSAYEQGNEQFF. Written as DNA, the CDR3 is TGTGCCAGCAGCGCCTACGAACAGGGGAATGAGCAGTTCTTC.

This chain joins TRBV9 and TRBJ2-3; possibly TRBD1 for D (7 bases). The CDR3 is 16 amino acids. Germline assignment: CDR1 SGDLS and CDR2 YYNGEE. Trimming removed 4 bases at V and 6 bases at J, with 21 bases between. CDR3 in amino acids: CASSTGTGGGGDTQYF. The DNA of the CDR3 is TGTGCCAGCAGCACCGGGACCGGAGGGGGCGGGGATACGCAGTATTTT. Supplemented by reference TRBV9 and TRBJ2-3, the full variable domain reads DSGVTQTPKHLITATGQRVTLRCSPRSGDLSVYWYQQSLDQGLQFLIQYYNGEERAKGNILERFSAQQFPDLHSELNLSSLELGDSALYFCASSTGTGGGGDTQYFGPGTRLTVL.

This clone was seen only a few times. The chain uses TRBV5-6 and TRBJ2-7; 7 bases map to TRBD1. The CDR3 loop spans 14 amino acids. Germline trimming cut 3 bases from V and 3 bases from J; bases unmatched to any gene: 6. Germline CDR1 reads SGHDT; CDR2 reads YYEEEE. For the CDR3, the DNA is TGTGCCAGCAGCTCCGGGACAGAAATCTACGAGCAGTACTTC. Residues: CASSSGTEIYEQYF.

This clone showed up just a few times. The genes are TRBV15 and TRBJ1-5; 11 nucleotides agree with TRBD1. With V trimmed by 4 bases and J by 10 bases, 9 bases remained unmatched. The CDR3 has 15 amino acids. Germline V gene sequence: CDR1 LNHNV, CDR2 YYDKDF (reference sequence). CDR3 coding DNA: TGTGCCACCAGCACCCGAGGGACAGGGGGTAATCCCCAGCATTTT. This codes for CATSTRGTGGNPQHF.

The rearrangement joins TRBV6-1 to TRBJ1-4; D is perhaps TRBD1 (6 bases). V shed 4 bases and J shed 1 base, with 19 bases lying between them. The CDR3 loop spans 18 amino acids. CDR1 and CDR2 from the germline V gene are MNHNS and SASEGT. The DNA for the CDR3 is TGTGCCAGCAGTGCTCGGAGGGGGGGGCGACGAACTAATGAAAAACTGTTTTTT. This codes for CASSARRGGRRTNEKLFF.